The 13 T cell receptor beta chains given below trace back to one sample, sequenced in a study of cytomegalovirus exposure and HLA in healthy donors. PCR employed 60 Vbeta and 13 Jbeta primers. The assay was immunoSEQ multiplex PCR, and TCRdb's table has in-frame clones only and misses some. The sample has about 170,000 clones, approximately 80% seen once; the top ten hold approximately 0.8%. Sequences were obtained from PBMCs. The receptors here all came from a woman between 18 and 29 years old in good health and CMV-seronegative.

This clone was seen a handful of times. The V gene is TRBV5-5, the J gene TRBJ2-3, with no clear D. This CDR3 comprises 11 residues. Trimming stripped 3 bases from V and 5 bases from J, with 4 bases between. The V gene's germline CDR1 is SGHKS and CDR2 YYEKEE (reference sequence). CDR3 DNA: TGTGCCAGCAGCTCAGGAGATACGCAGTATTTT. Translating it yields CASSSGDTQYF.

The V call is TRBV5-1, the J call TRBJ2-2; a possible D gene is TRBD1 (5 bases). Trimming took off 2 bases at V and 2 bases at J, with 10 bases between the two ends. Germline V CDR1 and CDR2: SGHRS, YFSETQ. The CDR3 totals 15 residues. For the CDR3, the DNA is TGCGCCAGCAGCTTAGGGGCCCTCAACACCGGGGAGCTGTTTTTT. This encodes CASSLGALNTGELFF.

CDR3 DNA sequence: TGTGCCAGTAGTCTCGGGACTAGCGGGAGTACTAGGGGGAAGTTCTTC. Amino acid sequence: CASSLGTSGSTRGKFF. The chain uses TRBV19 and TRBJ2-1; 14 bases are shared with TRBD2. The length of the CDR3 is 16 residues. Germline V gives CDR1 LNHDA, CDR2 SQIVND (reference sequence). J gave up 14 bases and V 5 bases, and 14 bases lay outside the gene matches.

The rearrangement links TRBV28 to TRBJ1-1; weak D call: TRBD1 (6 bases). Germline V lookup: CDR1 MDHEN, CDR2 SYDVKM. This CDR3 has 15 amino acids. Trimming left V 6 bases short and J 6 bases short, with 20 bases between. CDR3 nucleotides: TGTGCCAGCAGCCTTATGACGGGCAGGGGATCTGAAGCTTTCTTT. Residues: CASSLMTGRGSEAFF.

A few counts support this clone. The chain links TRBV4-2 to TRBJ1-1; D is undetermined. The CDR3 is 14 residues long. V was shortened by 0 bases and J by 11 bases, with 16 bases between the two germline ends. Per germline, CDR1 LGHNA and CDR2 YNFKEQ. CDR3 nucleotide sequence: TGTGCCAGCAGCCAAGATTTAGTGACAAAACTGGCTTTCTTT. Translated: CASSQDLVTKLAFF.

The chain uses TRBV7-2 and TRBJ2-7; 9 bases map to TRBD1. V shed 5 bases and J 0 bases; nucleotides not matched to a gene: 8. CDR3 length: 16 residues. Looked up from germline, CDR1 is SGHTA and CDR2 is FQGNSA. Here the CDR3 DNA reads TGTGCCAGCAGCCCAGGACAGGGGACCTTCTCCTACGAGCAGTACTTC. Amino acids: CASSPGQGTFSYEQYF.

The rearrangement uses TRBV6-5 and TRBJ2-1, with D tentatively TRBD2 (5 bases). Germline CDR1 is MNHEY and CDR2 is SVGAGI. Trimming stripped 7 bases from V and 12 bases from J, with 22 bases between. The CDR3 has 14 amino acids. The CDR3 DNA reads TGTGCCAGCACCCTGCCGGGATCCGGTGTTCTGCAGTTCTTC. Its translation is CASTLPGSGVLQFF.

The chain employs TRBV7-9 and TRBJ2-7; TRBD1 agrees at 8 bases. There are 14 residues in the CDR3. V dropped 3 bases and J dropped 5; count of bases not matched to a gene: 6. CDR1 and CDR2 (germline): SEHNR, FQNEAQ (reference sequence). The CDR3 nucleotides are TGTGCCAGCAGCTTCTCGGACAGGGACCACGAGCAGTACTTC. Amino acids: CASSFSDRDHEQYF.

The chain carries TRBV11-3 and TRBJ2-1; the match to TRBD2 covers 7 bases. V dropped 5 bases and J dropped 4; count of bases not matched to a gene: 8. The length of the CDR3 is 15 residues. The germline V gene encodes CDR1 SGHNT and CDR2 YENEEA. The CDR3 DNA reads TGTGCCAGCAGCCAAGCCGGGACTACATACAATGAGCAGTTCTTC. It is translated as CASSQAGTTYNEQFF.

As for this clone: One end of the junction does not line up with germline, which may come from a read error. The chain recombines TRBV11-3 with TRBJ2-1, with 7 bases identical to TRBD2. The CDR3 runs to 14 residues. CDR1 and CDR2 (germline): SGHNT, YENEEA. The CDR3 sequence: CASRLGRELGEQFF. The CDR3 coding sequence is TGTGCCAGCAGATTAGGGCGGGAGCTAGGTGAGCAGTTCTTC.

The chain is built from TRBV4-1 and TRBJ2-5, with 11 positions matching TRBD2. The junction had 9 bases not matched to a gene; V was cut back by 4 bases and J by 2 bases. CDR1 and CDR2 (germline): MGHRA, YSYEKL. CDR3 size: 17 residues. The CDR3 region is CASSLYVAGGEQETQYF. CDR3 DNA: TGCGCCAGCAGCCTCTACGTAGCGGGAGGGGAACAAGAGACCCAGTACTTC.

This chain links TRBV7-2 with TRBJ1-4; no clear D gene. The ends were cut back, 1 base at V and 4 bases at J, with 10 bases in the middle. The CDR3 is 15 amino acids. Germline-derived CDR1 and CDR2 are SGHTA and FQGNSA. In DNA, the CDR3 is TGTGCCAGCAGCTTAGTTAGGAGCAGTAATGAAAAACTGTTTTTT. Translated: CASSLVRSSNEKLFF.

This chain connects TRBV11-3 to TRBJ2-7; 9 bases fit TRBD1. The CDR3 is made up of 14 amino acids. Germline CDR1 is SGHNT and CDR2 is YENEEA. The V gene end was trimmed by 5 bases and the J gene end by 1 base; junction bases not matched to a gene: 3. In nucleotides, the CDR3 is TGTGCCAGCAGCCGGACAGGGGCATCCTACGAGCAGTACTTC. Residues: CASSRTGASYEQYF.